These T cell receptor beta chains were read from a single sample in a study of blood T cells in healthy people across ages. TCRdb recomputed calls from the 5' RACE reads with MiXCR, one row per CDR3 protein. The table has about 1.5 million distinct CDR3 sequences, 40% to 50% seen once. The sample was blood. The receptors come from a young woman in good health. The CDR3 runs from the conserved cysteine through the conserved F or W. Each record gives: V gene, clone size, D gene, J gene, CDR3 protein, CDR3 DNA. D genes are given only for firm matches. The size of a clone is reported for some rows only, either as once, few or many, or as a class for expanded clones.

v_call: TRBV5-1; clone_size: .; d_call: TRBD2; j_call: TRBJ2-1; cdr3_aa: CASSLSSSGEQFF; cdr3_nt: TGCGCCAGCAGCTTGTCCTCTAGCGGGGAGCAGTTCTTC
v_call: TRBV4-1; clone_size: .; d_call: .; j_call: TRBJ2-1; cdr3_aa: CASSQPRQSNEQFF; cdr3_nt: TGCGCCAGCAGCCAACCCAGACAGTCCAATGAGCAGTTCTTC
v_call: TRBV2; clone_size: few; d_call: .; j_call: TRBJ2-3; cdr3_aa: CASNPGLSDTQYF; cdr3_nt: TGTGCCAGCAACCCGGGACTTTCAGATACGCAGTATTTT
v_call: TRBV7-9; clone_size: .; d_call: TRBD1; j_call: TRBJ1-4; cdr3_aa: CASSLGTGSIATNEKLFF; cdr3_nt: TGTGCCAGCAGTCTCGGGACAGGGTCTATTGCAACTAATGAAAAACTGTTTTTT
v_call: TRBV20-1; clone_size: .; d_call: .; j_call: TRBJ1-2; cdr3_aa: CSAVDPSGASYGYTF; cdr3_nt: TGCAGTGCCGTAGACCCCTCCGGGGCGAGCTATGGCTACACCTTC
v_call: TRBV2; clone_size: .; d_call: .; j_call: TRBJ1-5; cdr3_aa: CASRDSGQYQPQHF; cdr3_nt: TGTGCCAGCAGGGACAGTGGTCAATATCAGCCCCAGCATTTT
v_call: TRBV6-2/TRBV6-3; clone_size: .; d_call: .; j_call: TRBJ1-2; cdr3_aa: CASRTGPYGYTF; cdr3_nt: TGTGCCAGCCGAACAGGGCCCTATGGCTACACCTTC
v_call: TRBV12-3/TRBV12-4; clone_size: few; d_call: .; j_call: TRBJ1-1; cdr3_aa: CASSRWMNTEAFF; cdr3_nt: TGTGCCAGCAGTCGCTGGATGAACACTGAAGCTTTCTTT
v_call: TRBV28; clone_size: few; d_call: .; j_call: TRBJ2-1; cdr3_aa: CASSLWKMSNEQFF; cdr3_nt: TGTGCCAGCAGTTTATGGAAAATGTCCAATGAGCAGTTCTTC
v_call: TRBV7-9; clone_size: .; d_call: .; j_call: TRBJ1-2; cdr3_aa: CASSLGGYANSYHNYGYTF; cdr3_nt: TGTGCCAGCAGCTTAGGAGGGTATGCTAACTCCTACCACAACTATGGCTACACCTTC
v_call: TRBV27; clone_size: .; d_call: .; j_call: TRBJ2-5; cdr3_aa: CASSSNTGRGRAETQYF; cdr3_nt: TGTGCCAGCAGTTCTAATACCGGTCGAGGAAGGGCGGAGACCCAGTACTTC
v_call: TRBV7-6; clone_size: .; d_call: .; j_call: TRBJ2-1; cdr3_aa: CASSSPRTGGNEQFF; cdr3_nt: TGTGCCAGCAGCTCCCCGCGGACCGGAGGGAATGAGCAGTTCTTC
v_call: TRBV20-1; clone_size: .; d_call: TRBD2; j_call: TRBJ2-7; cdr3_aa: CSARVPSGTTSYEQYF; cdr3_nt: TGCAGTGCTAGAGTCCCTAGCGGGACGACCTCCTACGAGCAGTACTTC
v_call: TRBV25-1; clone_size: few; d_call: .; j_call: TRBJ2-3; cdr3_aa: CASSESGVGTDTQYF; cdr3_nt: TGTGCCAGCAGTGAATCCGGCGTCGGCACAGATACGCAGTATTTT
v_call: TRBV20-1; clone_size: .; d_call: .; j_call: TRBJ1-1; cdr3_aa: CSAREIQNTEAFF; cdr3_nt: TGCAGTGCTAGAGAAATTCAGAACACTGAAGCTTTCTTT
v_call: TRBV18; clone_size: .; d_call: .; j_call: TRBJ1-5; cdr3_aa: CASSPGAENQPQHF; cdr3_nt: TGTGCCAGCTCACCAGGGGCGGAGAATCAGCCCCAGCATTTT
v_call: TRBV12-3/TRBV12-4; clone_size: few; d_call: .; j_call: TRBJ1-2; cdr3_aa: CASSPTEIYGYTF; cdr3_nt: TGTGCCAGCAGTCCTACAGAGATCTATGGCTACACCTTC
v_call: TRBV2; clone_size: few; d_call: .; j_call: TRBJ2-7; cdr3_aa: CASIDTDSFGYEQYF; cdr3_nt: TGTGCCAGCATTGACACGGACTCCTTTGGCTACGAGCAGTACTTC
v_call: TRBV27; clone_size: .; d_call: TRBD1; j_call: TRBJ1-6; cdr3_aa: CASSFSGAGGNSPLHF; cdr3_nt: TGTGCCAGCAGTTTTAGCGGGGCAGGGGGTAATTCACCCCTCCACTTT
v_call: TRBV9; clone_size: .; d_call: .; j_call: TRBJ2-3; cdr3_aa: CASSEPDGGTDTQYF; cdr3_nt: TGTGCCAGCAGCGAGCCCGACGGAGGCACAGATACGCAGTATTTT
v_call: TRBV27; clone_size: once; d_call: .; j_call: TRBJ1-1; cdr3_aa: CASSSRTAMNTEAFF; cdr3_nt: TGTGCCAGCAGTTCTCGGACAGCCATGAACACTGAAGCTTTCTTT
v_call: TRBV20-1; clone_size: .; d_call: .; j_call: TRBJ1-4; cdr3_aa: CSARAQGGDEKLFF; cdr3_nt: TGCAGTGCTAGGGCACAAGGAGGGGATGAAAAACTGTTTTTT
v_call: TRBV12-1; clone_size: .; d_call: .; j_call: TRBJ2-1; cdr3_aa: CASSFTSGESSYNEQFF; cdr3_nt: TGTGCCAGCAGCTTCACTAGCGGGGAGAGCTCCTACAATGAGCAGTTCTTC
v_call: TRBV20-1; clone_size: .; d_call: TRBD2; j_call: TRBJ2-1; cdr3_aa: CSARVDGGSGSYNEQFF; cdr3_nt: TGCAGTGCTAGAGTGGATGGCGGGAGTGGTTCCTACAATGAGCAGTTCTTC
v_call: TRBV3-1; clone_size: few; d_call: .; j_call: TRBJ2-3; cdr3_aa: CASSQLEGADTQYF; cdr3_nt: TGTGCCAGCAGCCAATTGGAGGGGGCAGATACGCAGTATTTT
v_call: TRBV27; clone_size: few; d_call: .; j_call: TRBJ1-2; cdr3_aa: CASMEDGTQLGGYTF; cdr3_nt: TGTGCCAGCATGGAGGACGGGACGCAACTCGGGGGCTACACCTTC
v_call: TRBV7-8; clone_size: .; d_call: .; j_call: TRBJ2-4; cdr3_aa: CASSLGSGISGAKNIQYF; cdr3_nt: TGTGCCAGCAGCTTAGGGTCCGGGATCTCCGGGGCCAAAAACATTCAGTACTTC
v_call: TRBV15; clone_size: .; d_call: .; j_call: TRBJ2-5; cdr3_aa: CATSRDPAYEQYF; cdr3_nt: TGTGCCACCAGCAGAGATCCTGCCTATGAGCAGTACTTC
v_call: TRBV5-1; clone_size: .; d_call: .; j_call: TRBJ2-1; cdr3_aa: CASSLYSAGRPYNEQFF; cdr3_nt: TGCGCCAGCAGCTTGTATTCGGCGGGAAGGCCCTACAATGAGCAGTTCTTC
v_call: TRBV19; clone_size: .; d_call: .; j_call: TRBJ1-2; cdr3_aa: CASHRDGLNYGYTF; cdr3_nt: TGTGCCAGCCACCGGGACGGTCTTAACTATGGCTACACCTTC
v_call: TRBV29-1; clone_size: .; d_call: TRBD1; j_call: TRBJ2-3; cdr3_aa: CSVETDRVDTDTQYF; cdr3_nt: TGCAGCGTTGAGACGGACAGGGTAGATACAGATACGCAGTATTTT
v_call: TRBV29-1; clone_size: few; d_call: .; j_call: TRBJ1-4; cdr3_aa: CSVKPELGSSEKLFF; cdr3_nt: TGCAGCGTCAAACCAGAGTTGGGCAGTAGCGAAAAACTGTTTTTT
v_call: TRBV20-1; clone_size: few; d_call: TRBD2; j_call: TRBJ2-1; cdr3_aa: CSARDTAGGPKRTYNEQFF; cdr3_nt: TGCAGTGCTAGAGATACAGCGGGGGGACCAAAGCGAACCTACAATGAGCAGTTCTTC
v_call: TRBV15; clone_size: once; d_call: .; j_call: TRBJ1-2; cdr3_aa: CATGSQGQQTNYGYTF; cdr3_nt: TGTGCCACCGGCAGTCAGGGACAACAAACCAACTATGGCTACACCTTC
v_call: TRBV7-2; clone_size: .; d_call: .; j_call: TRBJ1-1; cdr3_aa: CASSVADGYTEAFF; cdr3_nt: TGTGCCAGCAGCGTAGCTGATGGGTACACTGAAGCTTTCTTT
v_call: TRBV3-1; clone_size: .; d_call: TRBD2; j_call: TRBJ2-4; cdr3_aa: CASSQASGGPKNIQYF; cdr3_nt: TGTGCCAGCAGCCAGGCTAGCGGGGGCCCTAAAAACATTCAGTACTTC
v_call: TRBV5-1; clone_size: few; d_call: .; j_call: TRBJ1-2; cdr3_aa: CASTLEGIGYGYTF; cdr3_nt: TGCGCCAGCACCCTCGAGGGGATCGGCTATGGCTACACCTTC
v_call: TRBV20-1; clone_size: few; d_call: .; j_call: TRBJ2-3; cdr3_aa: CSAVANTQYF; cdr3_nt: TGCAGTGCAGTGGCGAATACGCAGTATTTT
v_call: TRBV5-1; clone_size: .; d_call: TRBD1; j_call: TRBJ2-7; cdr3_aa: CASSLQGQRENYEQYF; cdr3_nt: TGCGCCAGCAGCCTACAGGGACAGCGAGAGAACTACGAGCAGTACTTC
v_call: TRBV9; clone_size: once; d_call: .; j_call: TRBJ2-1; cdr3_aa: CASSQTWGEQFF; cdr3_nt: TGTGCCAGCAGCCAAACCTGGGGTGAGCAGTTCTTC